A selection of T cell receptor beta chains follows, all from one sample in a study of T cell repertoires in cytomegalovirus infection. Via MiXCR, TCRdb re-called the reads, giving one row per CDR3 protein. This table has roughly 310,000 distinct CDR3 sequences, roughly 29% appearing once. Antigen specificity for these receptors is unknown. The source was cultured PBMCs, collected from culture after CMV antigen stimulation. Source of these receptors: a human donor in good health (CMV status not recorded). Some clones in this sample may be carry-over from other donors' samples. Both conserved end residues are part of each CDR3. Fields, in order: V gene, J gene, D gene, clone size, CDR3 protein, CDR3 DNA. The D gene is left open where the match is weak. Clone size appears in some rows only: once, few, many, or a class for an expanded clone.

v_gene: TRBV20-1; j_gene: TRBJ2-3; d_gene: TRBD2; abundance: many; CDR3aa: CSAGGGGLAGDTQYF; CDR3nt: TGCAGTGCTGGGGGGGGCGGACTAGCGGGAGATACGCAGTATTTT
v_gene: TRBV7-4; j_gene: TRBJ2-1; d_gene: TRBD2; abundance: once; CDR3aa: CASSRTSGSRRGNEQFF; CDR3nt: TGTGCCAGCAGCCGGACTAGCGGGAGCAGGAGAGGCAATGAGCAGTTCTTC
v_gene: TRBV15; j_gene: TRBJ1-5; d_gene: -; abundance: few; CDR3aa: CATSRVGGSNQPQHF; CDR3nt: TGTGCCACCAGCAGGGTAGGGGGTAGCAATCAGCCCCAGCATTTT
v_gene: TRBV5-6; j_gene: TRBJ1-5; d_gene: TRBD1; abundance: -; CDR3aa: CASSLGGGTDQPQHF; CDR3nt: TGTGCCAGCAGCTTGGGAGGGGGCACGGATCAGCCCCAGCATTTT
v_gene: TRBV7-9; j_gene: TRBJ1-2; d_gene: -; abundance: many; CDR3aa: CASSFTGIRSYTF; CDR3nt: TGTGCCAGCAGCTTTACAGGGATTCGGAGCTACACCTTC
v_gene: TRBV7-6; j_gene: TRBJ2-5; d_gene: -; abundance: -; CDR3aa: CASSSGIYQETQYF; CDR3nt: TGTGCCAGCAGCTCTGGAATTTACCAAGAGACCCAGTACTTC
v_gene: TRBV7-2; j_gene: TRBJ1-5; d_gene: TRBD1; abundance: many; CDR3aa: CASSLGGQGIQPQHF; CDR3nt: TGTGCCAGCAGCCTAGGGGGCCAGGGGATACAGCCCCAGCATTTT
v_gene: TRBV5-3; j_gene: TRBJ2-7; d_gene: -; abundance: -; CDR3aa: CASSLAEEQYF; CDR3nt: TGTGCCAGCAGCTTGGCTGAGGAGCAGTACTTC
v_gene: TRBV7-8; j_gene: TRBJ1-3; d_gene: -; abundance: few; CDR3aa: CASSLARENTIYF; CDR3nt: TGTGCCAGCAGCTTAGCGCGGGAAAACACCATATATTTT
v_gene: TRBV20-1; j_gene: TRBJ2-7; d_gene: -; abundance: few; CDR3aa: CSAPSSDNLGSYEQYF; CDR3nt: TGCAGTGCCCCATCTAGCGACAACCTCGGCTCCTACGAGCAGTACTTC
v_gene: TRBV6-1; j_gene: TRBJ1-4; d_gene: -; abundance: -; CDR3aa: CASSEYRAEKLFF; CDR3nt: TGTGCCAGCAGTGAATATCGCGCTGAAAAACTGTTTTTT
v_gene: TRBV6-1; j_gene: TRBJ1-1; d_gene: -; abundance: many; CDR3aa: CASSEDRNTEAFF; CDR3nt: TGTGCCAGCAGTGAGGACAGAAACACTGAAGCTTTCTTT
v_gene: TRBV7-6; j_gene: TRBJ2-5; d_gene: TRBD2; abundance: few; CDR3aa: CASSGSGIQETQYF; CDR3nt: TGTGCTAGCAGCGGTAGCGGGATCCAAGAGACCCAGTACTTC
v_gene: TRBV19; j_gene: TRBJ1-1; d_gene: -; abundance: -; CDR3aa: CASSISPGRTEAFF; CDR3nt: TGTGCCAGTAGTATATCCCCAGGGCGCACTGAAGCTTTCTTT
v_gene: TRBV27; j_gene: TRBJ1-1; d_gene: -; abundance: -; CDR3aa: CASRDLQENTEAFF; CDR3nt: TGTGCCAGCAGGGATCTACAGGAGAACACTGAAGCTTTCTTT
v_gene: TRBV9; j_gene: TRBJ1-2; d_gene: -; abundance: -; CDR3aa: CASSGSGDLYGYTF; CDR3nt: TGTGCCAGCAGCGGTTCAGGGGACCTCTATGGCTACACCTTC
v_gene: TRBV7-8; j_gene: TRBJ2-2; d_gene: TRBD2; abundance: -; CDR3aa: CASSRTSWDTGELFF; CDR3nt: TGTGCCAGCAGCAGGACTAGCTGGGACACCGGGGAGCTGTTTTTT
v_gene: TRBV7-6; j_gene: TRBJ2-1; d_gene: TRBD2; abundance: few; CDR3aa: CASSLAPFLAGGIQVYNEQFF; CDR3nt: TGTGCCAGCAGCTTAGCCCCTTTTTTAGCGGGGGGAATCCAAGTATACAATGAGCAGTTCTTC
v_gene: TRBV6-5; j_gene: TRBJ2-7; d_gene: -; abundance: -; CDR3aa: CASSATPSGKQYF; CDR3nt: TGTGCCAGCAGTGCGACTCCGTCTGGAAAGCAGTACTTC
v_gene: TRBV6-2/TRBV6-3; j_gene: TRBJ1-2; d_gene: TRBD1; abundance: -; CDR3aa: CASLRTGKDGYTF; CDR3nt: TGTGCCAGCTTAAGGACAGGCAAGGATGGCTACACCTTC
v_gene: TRBV7-2; j_gene: TRBJ1-2; d_gene: -; abundance: few; CDR3aa: CASSLAARVYGYTF; CDR3nt: TGTGCCAGCAGCTTAGCGGCCAGGGTATATGGCTACACCTTC
v_gene: TRBV28; j_gene: TRBJ2-5; d_gene: -; abundance: many; CDR3aa: CASSPRSGRYQETQYF; CDR3nt: TGTGCCAGCAGTCCCCGATCGGGACGGTACCAAGAGACCCAGTACTTC
v_gene: TRBV12-3/TRBV12-4; j_gene: TRBJ1-2; d_gene: -; abundance: once; CDR3aa: CASNAPGMNGYTF; CDR3nt: TGTGCCAGCAATGCCCCCGGGATGAATGGCTACACCTTC
v_gene: TRBV20-1; j_gene: TRBJ2-7; d_gene: TRBD2; abundance: few; CDR3aa: CSARWGGGANEQYF; CDR3nt: TGCAGTGCTAGGTGGGGCGGGGGGGCGAATGAGCAGTACTTC
v_gene: TRBV7-9; j_gene: TRBJ2-5; d_gene: TRBD1; abundance: -; CDR3aa: CASSFATGGYLETQYF; CDR3nt: TGTGCCAGCAGCTTCGCGACAGGGGGCTACTTGGAGACCCAGTACTTC
v_gene: TRBV6-2/TRBV6-3; j_gene: TRBJ2-7; d_gene: TRBD1; abundance: few; CDR3aa: CASKPTGGGEQYF; CDR3nt: TGTGCCAGCAAACCGACAGGGGGAGGCGAGCAGTACTTC
v_gene: TRBV7-3; j_gene: TRBJ2-3; d_gene: -; abundance: -; CDR3aa: CASSSKPRADTQYF; CDR3nt: TGTGCCAGCAGCTCGAAACCCCGTGCAGATACGCAGTATTTT
v_gene: TRBV11-2; j_gene: TRBJ2-5; d_gene: -; abundance: many; CDR3aa: CASSLWVRGVEETQYF; CDR3nt: TGTGCCAGCAGCTTATGGGTCAGGGGGGTAGAAGAGACCCAGTACTTC
v_gene: TRBV5-4; j_gene: TRBJ1-3; d_gene: -; abundance: -; CDR3aa: CASSSGGYPGNTIYF; CDR3nt: TGTGCCAGCAGCTCTGGCGGCTACCCTGGAAACACCATATATTTT
v_gene: TRBV27; j_gene: TRBJ1-2; d_gene: -; abundance: few; CDR3aa: CASRPPGQNYGYTF; CDR3nt: TGTGCCAGCAGACCCCCCGGGCAGAACTATGGCTACACCTTC
v_gene: TRBV12-3/TRBV12-4; j_gene: TRBJ2-5; d_gene: -; abundance: few; CDR3aa: CASRDSSNQETQYF; CDR3nt: TGTGCCAGCAGGGACTCCTCGAACCAAGAGACCCAGTACTTC
v_gene: TRBV4-2; j_gene: TRBJ1-2; d_gene: -; abundance: few; CDR3aa: CASSQETGPSNTF; CDR3nt: TGTGCCAGCAGCCAAGAGACCGGGCCCTCTAACACCTTC
v_gene: TRBV9; j_gene: TRBJ1-5; d_gene: TRBD1; abundance: few; CDR3aa: CASSPFDRANQPQHF; CDR3nt: TGTGCCAGCAGCCCCTTTGACAGGGCCAATCAGCCCCAGCATTTT
v_gene: TRBV12-3/TRBV12-4; j_gene: TRBJ2-1; d_gene: -; abundance: few; CDR3aa: CASSLGDRNEQFF; CDR3nt: TGTGCCAGCAGTTTAGGCGACAGGAATGAGCAGTTCTTC
v_gene: TRBV12-3/TRBV12-4; j_gene: TRBJ1-2; d_gene: -; abundance: few; CDR3aa: CASTRAYRANYGYTF; CDR3nt: TGTGCCAGCACCCGAGCCTACAGGGCTAACTATGGCTACACCTTC
v_gene: TRBV19; j_gene: TRBJ1-5; d_gene: -; abundance: few; CDR3aa: CASSIDRQVNQPQHF; CDR3nt: TGTGCCAGTAGTATAGATCGACAGGTCAATCAGCCCCAGCATTTT
v_gene: TRBV5-4; j_gene: TRBJ2-5; d_gene: -; abundance: -; CDR3aa: CASRSQRGSWETQYF; CDR3nt: TGTGCCAGCAGGTCTCAGAGGGGGTCGTGGGAGACCCAGTACTTC
v_gene: TRBV6-8; j_gene: TRBJ1-3; d_gene: -; abundance: -; CDR3aa: CASSYSPMGNTIYF; CDR3nt: TGTGCCAGCAGTTACTCTCCTATGGGGAACACCATATATTTT
v_gene: TRBV2; j_gene: TRBJ1-4; d_gene: TRBD1; abundance: once; CDR3aa: CASSYHAGTGIGEKLFF; CDR3nt: TGTGCCAGCAGTTACCACGCCGGGACAGGGATAGGGGAAAAACTGTTTTTT
v_gene: TRBV5-1; j_gene: TRBJ1-1; d_gene: -; abundance: -; CDR3aa: CASSLGGSSHTEAFF; CDR3nt: TGCGCCAGCAGCTTGGGCGGTAGTTCTCACACTGAAGCTTTCTTT
v_gene: TRBV7-8; j_gene: TRBJ1-6; d_gene: -; abundance: -; CDR3aa: CASSLVRQAANNSPLHF; CDR3nt: TGTGCCAGCAGCTTAGTTAGACAGGCGGCGAATAATTCACCCCTCCACTTT
v_gene: TRBV27; j_gene: TRBJ2-7; d_gene: -; abundance: few; CDR3aa: CASSPPVGRGTYEQYF; CDR3nt: TGTGCCAGCAGCCCACCCGTGGGCAGGGGAACCTACGAGCAGTACTTC
v_gene: TRBV7-2; j_gene: TRBJ2-1; d_gene: TRBD1; abundance: -; CDR3aa: CASSFGTGGLVTPLNEQFF; CDR3nt: TGTGCCAGCAGCTTTGGGACAGGGGGACTCGTGACGCCCCTCAATGAGCAGTTCTTC
v_gene: TRBV3-1; j_gene: TRBJ2-5; d_gene: -; abundance: -; CDR3aa: CASSLLDPSGETQYF; CDR3nt: TGTGCCAGCAGTCTTTTAGACCCTTCAGGGGAGACCCAGTACTTC
v_gene: TRBV6-5; j_gene: TRBJ2-2; d_gene: TRBD1; abundance: -; CDR3aa: CASSRQGTNTGELFF; CDR3nt: TGTGCCAGCAGCAGACAGGGAACGAACACCGGGGAGCTGTTTTTT
v_gene: TRBV3-1; j_gene: TRBJ1-1; d_gene: -; abundance: few; CDR3aa: CASSQKGGYTEAFF; CDR3nt: TGTGCCAGCAGCCAAAAGGGGGGGTACACTGAAGCTTTCTTT
v_gene: TRBV10-3; j_gene: TRBJ2-7; d_gene: TRBD2; abundance: -; CDR3aa: CAISVEAGYEQYF; CDR3nt: TGTGCCATCAGTGTTGAAGCGGGGTACGAGCAGTACTTC
v_gene: TRBV11-1; j_gene: TRBJ1-1; d_gene: -; abundance: -; CDR3aa: CASSFIEGTPFEAFF; CDR3nt: TGTGCCAGCAGCTTCATAGAGGGCACCCCTTTTGAAGCTTTCTTT